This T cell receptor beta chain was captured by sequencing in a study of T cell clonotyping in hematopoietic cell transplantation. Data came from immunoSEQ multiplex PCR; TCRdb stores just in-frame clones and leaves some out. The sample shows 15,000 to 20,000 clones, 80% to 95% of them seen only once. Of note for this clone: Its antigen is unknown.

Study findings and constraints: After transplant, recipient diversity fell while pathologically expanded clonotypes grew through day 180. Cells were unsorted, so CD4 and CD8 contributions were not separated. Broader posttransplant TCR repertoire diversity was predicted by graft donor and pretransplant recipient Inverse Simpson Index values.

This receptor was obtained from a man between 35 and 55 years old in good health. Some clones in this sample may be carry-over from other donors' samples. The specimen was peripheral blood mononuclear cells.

The CDR3 coding sequence is TGTGCCAGCAGTCCACTCGGGACAGCCCTCAACACTGAAGCTTTCTTT. Translated: CASSPLGTALNTEAFF. The rearrangement uses TRBV11-1 and TRBJ1-1, with 7 positions matching TRBD1. The CDR3 consists of 16 residues. Germline loops: CDR1 SGHAT, CDR2 FQDESV (reference sequence). Unmatched junction bases numbered 12, after V lost 6 bases and J lost 2 bases.